Below, one T cell receptor beta chain is given with its context. Its antigen specificity is not known. Base-call qualities are not available, and no considerably larger clone is one nucleotide away. In the prospective study, participants were about 18 to 100 years old, resided in around 25 geographic areas of the United States, and were enrolled through a virtual design. In the prospective study, participants were assigned to cohorts based on the clinical history participants reported in a screening survey and a study questionnaire. ImmuneRACE Cohort 3 recovered participants were defined by two consecutive negative NP/OP PCR tests, healthcare professional clearance, or symptom resolution. In the prospective study, mobile phlebotomists collected whole blood, serum and a nasopharyngeal or oropharyngeal swab from each participant. Additional blood draws and questionnaires over an approximately two-month period could optionally be provided by prospective study participants. Blood samples from the prospective study were shipped frozen or at room temperature prior to DNA extraction.

The data were obtained in a study of blood T cell repertoires in COVID-19 (TCRdb year 2020). A note on the overall study: The collaborator samples originated in the United States, Italy and Spain and spanned the acute and convalescent phases of COVID-19. Deeply sampled blood TCRbeta repertoires from subjects exposed to, actively infected with, or recovered from COVID-19 were included in the dataset. A de-identified subject ID, COVID-19 status, age in years and sex were almost always included in the sample metadata. Where available, HLA class I and class II types were taken from metadata supplied by the sample provider and were not determined by assay-based typing. The prospective study material was composed of cDNA or gDNA derived from T cells, B-cell-depleted T cells, or PBMCs. A freely available public database, intended as a resource for researchers studying the immune response to SARS-CoV-2, is where the repertoires were released. Samples came from the ongoing ImmuneRACE study (first 160 participants) plus 1,254 subjects from 6 global collaborators. The full study reports these points: The amount of clinical and demographic metadata varied by source and participant and was provided uncurated.

TCRbeta CDR3 regions were amplified from genomic DNA by means of the immunoSEQ Assay, a bias-controlled multiplex PCR. Concerning the study's data processing: The number of nucleated cells in each sample was estimated by amplification of reference gene primers within the assay. Sequence reads were collapsed and filtered to measure the absolute abundance of every unique TCRbeta CDR3 rearrangement. Productive Simpson clonality was computed per sample as the square root of Simpson's diversity index over productive rearrangements. Sourced from immuneACCESS, this table was stored by TCRdb with only in-frame sequences that have V and J called. A share of the clones is absent; for the studies checked, an unresolved V gene accounts for under half, and the remainder has no known explanation. From that table come the V and J calls and clone size; the DNA was used to work out D and trimming. The table for this sample lists 490,000 or so clones; about 85% of them were counted only once. The ten largest account for 6.5% to 8.5% of the sample.

The germline ends are 7 bases apart after V is trimmed by 0 bases and J by 6 bases. Measured from the cysteine to the phenylalanine, the CDR3 is 13 residues long. The sequence is cut down to CDR3 DNA, 39 bases in frame from base 1. Sequences SGHDT (CDR1) and YYEEEE (CDR2) are obtained from the germline V gene. The chain uses TRBV5-6 and TRBJ1-5, with no reliable assignment of the D segment. The TCR was taken from a woman aged 55-69 years who had recovered from COVID-19. The sequencing sample was made of PBMCs or T cells enriched from blood (not recorded which). For the CDR3, the sequence is CASSLAGGQPQHF. The bases are TGTGCCAGCAGCTTGGCAGGTGGTCAGCCCCAGCATTTT.